This TCR beta chain is from a study of cytomegalovirus exposure and HLA in healthy donors. CDR3 size: 15 residues. Per the germline V gene, CDR1 is SGHRS and CDR2 is YFSETQ. The ends lost 3 bases at V and 0 bases at J; junction bases unmatched: 3. This clone was counted between two and nine times. What it binds is not known. Points from the study as a whole: Associated with HLA alleles at 0.05 false discovery rate in a later analysis were about 17,000 TCR beta sequences. Across HLA loci, a later analysis found differing TCR association rates, with DRB1 most and HLA-C fewest. According to an earlier analysis, most TCR beta V segments yielded productive rearrangements about 90% or about 30% of the time.

Both 60 Vbeta primers and 13 Jbeta primers went into the PCR. Sequencing was performed with immunoSEQ multiplex PCR; in TCRdb, only in-frame clones are kept and a portion is missing. The table lists approximately 250,000 clones, over 75% of them singletons. This sequence joins TRBV5-1 and TRBJ1-5; TRBD1 matches 7 bases. Sequencing used PBMCs. The source is a boy between 10 and 17 years old in good health and CMV-seronegative. CDR3 in amino acids: CASSSTGDSNQPQHF. CDR3 in DNA: TGCGCCAGCAGCTCCACAGGGGATAGCAATCAGCCCCAGCATTTT. The full variable domain, completed using reference TRBV5-1 and TRBJ1-5, is KAGVTQTPRYLIKTRGQQVTLSCSPISGHRSVSWYQQTPGQGLQFLFEYFSETQRNKGNFPGRFSGRQFSNSRSEMNVSTLELGDSALYLCASSSTGDSNQPQHFGDGTRLSIL.